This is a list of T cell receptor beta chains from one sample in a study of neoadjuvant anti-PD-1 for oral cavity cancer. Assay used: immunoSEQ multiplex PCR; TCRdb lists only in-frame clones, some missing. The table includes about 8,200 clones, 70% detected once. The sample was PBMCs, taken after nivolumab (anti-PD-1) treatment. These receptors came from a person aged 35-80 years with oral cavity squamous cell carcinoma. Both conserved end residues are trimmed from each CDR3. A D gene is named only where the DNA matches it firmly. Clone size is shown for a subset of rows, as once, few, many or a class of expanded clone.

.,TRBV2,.,ASTPLTVYEQY
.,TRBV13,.,ASSEFPTSYEQY
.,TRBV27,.,ASSLLAGELF
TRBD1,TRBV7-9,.,ASSFPGQGARGTEAF
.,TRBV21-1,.,ASSSQWIGERGNTIY
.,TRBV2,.,ASNRQNSNQPQH
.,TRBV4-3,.,ASSQESSSGANVLT
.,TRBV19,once,ASSAGHSQPQH
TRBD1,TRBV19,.,ASRGGQGTAEAF
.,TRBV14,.,ASSQDRVGWGDSYEQY
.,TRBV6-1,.,ASSAKGTEEAF
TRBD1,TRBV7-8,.,ASSLGDRGANQPQH
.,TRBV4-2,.,ASSQEEGEAYNEQF
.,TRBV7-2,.,ASSLARGEKLF
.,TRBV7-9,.,ASSAEQGIIGELF